Listed below are T cell receptor beta chains from one sample, sequenced in a study of human T cells and chemical hapten exposure. TCRdb called the RACE reads again in MiXCR, with one record for every CDR3 protein. The repertoire holds a few hundred thousand distinct CDR3 sequences, with 6% to 7% as singletons. The source material was whole blood, sampled in connection with sensitization to the hapten diphenylcyclopropenone (DPC). These receptor sequences come from a woman aged 18 to 35 with alopecia areata. Some clones in this sample may be carry-over from other donors' samples. Each CDR3 is given with its conserved first and last residue. Fields, in order: J gene, D gene, clone size, V gene, CDR3 protein, CDR3 DNA. A D gene is named only where the DNA matches it firmly. The size of a clone is reported for some rows only, either as once, few or many, or as a class for expanded clones.

j_call: TRBJ1-1; d_call: -; clone_size: many; v_call: TRBV29-1; cdr3_aa: CSVEGVRGNTEAFF; cdr3_nt: TGCAGCGTTGAAGGCGTCAGGGGGAACACTGAAGCTTTCTTT
j_call: TRBJ2-1; d_call: -; clone_size: -; v_call: TRBV4-3; cdr3_aa: CASSPHRGNNEQFF; cdr3_nt: TGCGCCAGCAGTCCCCATCGGGGGAACAATGAGCAGTTCTTC
j_call: TRBJ2-2; d_call: TRBD2; clone_size: many; v_call: TRBV6-2/TRBV6-3; cdr3_aa: CASSGWASGGTANTGELFF; cdr3_nt: TGTGCCAGCTCGGGCTGGGCTAGCGGGGGGACCGCGAACACCGGGGAGCTGTTTTTT
j_call: TRBJ2-2; d_call: -; clone_size: -; v_call: TRBV7-8; cdr3_aa: CASSSLMWGRNTGELFF; cdr3_nt: TGTGCCAGCAGCTCTCTTATGTGGGGTCGGAACACCGGGGAGCTGTTTTTT
j_call: TRBJ1-4; d_call: -; clone_size: many; v_call: TRBV29-1; cdr3_aa: CSVAREEKLFF; cdr3_nt: TGCAGCGTCGCCAGGGAGGAAAAACTGTTTTTT
j_call: TRBJ2-3; d_call: TRBD2; clone_size: few; v_call: TRBV4-3; cdr3_aa: CASSQLAGGRRDTQYF; cdr3_nt: TGCGCCAGCAGCCAGCTAGCGGGGGGGCGAAGAGATACGCAGTATTTT
j_call: TRBJ1-1; d_call: -; clone_size: many; v_call: TRBV6-1; cdr3_aa: CASSELANTEAFF; cdr3_nt: TGTGCCAGCAGTGAATTGGCGAACACTGAAGCTTTCTTT
j_call: TRBJ2-6; d_call: -; clone_size: -; v_call: TRBV24-1; cdr3_aa: CAAGGPFGGANVLTF; cdr3_nt: TGTGCCGCAGGGGGGCCGTTTGGTGGGGCCAACGTCCTGACTTTC
j_call: TRBJ1-4; d_call: TRBD1; clone_size: many; v_call: TRBV28; cdr3_aa: CASSRGTAEKLFF; cdr3_nt: TGTGCCAGCAGCCGCGGGACAGCAGAAAAACTGTTTTTT
j_call: TRBJ1-6; d_call: TRBD1; clone_size: many; v_call: TRBV2; cdr3_aa: CASSVGQDSPLHF; cdr3_nt: TGTGCCAGCAGTGTAGGACAGGATTCACCCCTCCACTTT
j_call: TRBJ1-4; d_call: -; clone_size: many; v_call: TRBV20-1; cdr3_aa: CSARDPGRNEKLFF; cdr3_nt: TGCAGTGCTAGAGACCCAGGACGGAATGAAAAACTGTTTTTT
j_call: TRBJ1-5; d_call: -; clone_size: few; v_call: TRBV6-2/TRBV6-3; cdr3_aa: CASSSIASNQPQHF; cdr3_nt: TGTGCCAGCAGTTCCATCGCAAGCAATCAGCCCCAGCATTTT
j_call: TRBJ1-1; d_call: -; clone_size: few; v_call: TRBV6-2/TRBV6-3; cdr3_aa: CASSFPRAAVNTEAFF; cdr3_nt: TGTGCCAGCAGTTTCCCCAGGGCGGCGGTGAACACTGAAGCTTTCTTT
j_call: TRBJ1-1; d_call: -; clone_size: many; v_call: TRBV13; cdr3_aa: CASSFTGSMEAFF; cdr3_nt: TGTGCCAGCAGCTTTACCGGGTCAATGGAAGCTTTCTTT
j_call: TRBJ2-7; d_call: -; clone_size: -; v_call: TRBV2; cdr3_aa: CASSEATSTYEQYF; cdr3_nt: TGTGCCAGCAGTGAAGCGACTAGTACCTACGAGCAGTACTTC
j_call: TRBJ1-5; d_call: -; clone_size: -; v_call: TRBV20-1; cdr3_aa: CSARVGAVNQPQHF; cdr3_nt: TGCAGTGCTAGGGTAGGGGCCGTCAATCAGCCCCAGCATTTT
j_call: TRBJ2-1; d_call: TRBD2; clone_size: -; v_call: TRBV20-1; cdr3_aa: CSVEPGTSGGEQFF; cdr3_nt: TGCAGTGTTGAGCCCGGGACTAGCGGGGGGGAGCAGTTCTTC
j_call: TRBJ2-3; d_call: -; clone_size: -; v_call: TRBV4-3; cdr3_aa: CASSSSLLAPPSDTQYF; cdr3_nt: TGCGCCAGCAGCAGCTCACTCCTTGCCCCTCCATCAGATACGCAGTATTTT
j_call: TRBJ1-2; d_call: -; clone_size: many; v_call: TRBV10-3; cdr3_aa: CAISEQASYYGYTF; cdr3_nt: TGTGCCATCAGTGAGCAGGCCTCTTACTATGGCTACACCTTC
j_call: TRBJ1-2; d_call: -; clone_size: many; v_call: TRBV29-1; cdr3_aa: CSVAGGANYGYTF; cdr3_nt: TGCAGCGTGGCTGGCGGGGCTAACTATGGCTACACCTTC
j_call: TRBJ1-1; d_call: -; clone_size: many; v_call: TRBV5-1; cdr3_aa: CASSLGLRGEAFF; cdr3_nt: TGCGCCAGCAGCCTGGGACTTCGTGGGGAAGCTTTCTTT
j_call: TRBJ1-1; d_call: -; clone_size: few; v_call: TRBV12-5; cdr3_aa: CASGLVLSASNTEAFF; cdr3_nt: TGTGCTAGTGGTTTGGTACTCTCCGCGTCGAACACTGAAGCTTTCTTT
j_call: TRBJ2-1; d_call: -; clone_size: few; v_call: TRBV28; cdr3_aa: CASRSPRSSYNEQFF; cdr3_nt: TGTGCCAGCAGATCTCCTAGGAGCTCCTACAATGAGCAGTTCTTC